The 21 T cell receptor beta chains below come from one sample, sequenced in a study of graft-versus-host responses after intestinal transplantation. Profiled with immunoSEQ multiplex PCR; TCRdb holds only in-frame clones, not every one. Of tens of thousands of clones listed, nearly 95% are singletons. Their antigen targets remain unknown. Specimen: unstimulated CD8+ T cells sorted from spleen or lymph node cells, collected before transplant. These TCRs come from a human donor who was the organ donor for an intestinal transplant.

This clone was detected only once. Written as DNA, the CDR3 is TGTGCCAGCAGTTTAGGCAGTTCCACCGGGGAGCTGTTTTTT. It specifies CASSLGSSTGELFF. The chain combines TRBV28 with TRBJ2-2; D remains ambiguous. The germline gives CDR1 MDHEN, CDR2 SYDVKM. The CDR3 totals 14 residues. Deletions cut 2 bases from V and 4 bases from J, with 8 bases between.

The CDR3 sequence is CASSPTGGPGQYF. In nucleotides, the CDR3 is TGTGCCAGCAGCCCCACAGGGGGCCCTGGGCAGTACTTC. The J gene is TRBJ2-7, the V gene TRBV11-1, with TRBD1 matching over 9 bases. The germline V gene encodes CDR1 SGHAT and CDR2 FQDESV (reference sequence). The CDR3 length is 13 residues. Trimming cost V 5 bases and J 9 bases; bases outside gene matches: 8.

CDR3 bases: TGTGCCAGCTCACCTGGAGGTCTTAACAATGAGCAGTTCTTC. This encodes CASSPGGLNNEQFF. The gene calls are TRBV18 and TRBJ2-1; TRBD2 might be the D (5 bases). Germline V gene sequence: CDR1 KGHSH, CDR2 LQKENI. The CDR3 spans 14 residues. V shed 3 bases and J shed 5 bases, with 11 bases lying between them.

This rearrangement joins TRBV27 to TRBJ2-2; TRBD1 matches 8 bases. The CDR3 has 16 amino acids. V shed 5 bases and J 4 bases; nucleotides not matched to a gene: 9. Per the germline V gene, CDR1 is MNHEY and CDR2 is SMNVEV (reference sequence). The CDR3 region has the DNA TGTGCCAGCAGTACCGGGACAGGCCAATTCACCGGGGAGCTGTTTTTT. Translated, it gives CASSTGTGQFTGELFF.

This chain joins TRBV4-1 and TRBJ1-2; D is possibly TRBD1 (5 bases). Germline values: CDR1 MGHRA, CDR2 YSYEKL. V was clipped by 0 bases and J by 3 bases, with 17 bases between them. This CDR3 is built from 17 residues. The CDR3 spells CASSQDGPGSLDYGYTF. The CDR3 DNA reads TGCGCCAGCAGCCAAGACGGTCCAGGGAGTCTAGACTATGGCTACACCTTC.

The DNA for the CDR3 is TGCGCCAGCAGCCAAGGGAGAATGTACGAGCAGTACTTC. It is translated as CASSQGRMYEQYF. The chain is built from TRBV4-3 and TRBJ2-7; the D is unclear. Germline V CDR1 and CDR2: LGHNA, YSLEER. The CDR3 spans 13 residues. With 1 base removed from V and 4 bases from J, the gap between germline ends came to 8 bases.

The J gene is TRBJ2-1, the V gene TRBV15; a possible D gene is TRBD2 (6 bases). The V and J ends lost 0 bases and 6 bases respectively, with 18 bases between them. This CDR3 has 17 residues. Germline V gene lookup returns CDR1 LNHNV and CDR2 YYDKDF (reference sequence). CDR3 in amino acids: CATSRDRSTSFVNEQFF. The DNA for the CDR3 is TGTGCCACCAGCAGAGATAGGTCGACTAGTTTCGTCAATGAGCAGTTCTTC.

The chain joins TRBV2 to TRBJ2-7; unclear D gene. V was shortened by 6 bases and J by 0 bases, with 9 bases between the two germline ends. Per the germline V gene, CDR1 is SNHLY and CDR2 is FYNNEI. The CDR3 is 13 amino acids. CDR3 residues: CASRGHISYEQYF. The DNA for the CDR3 is TGTGCCAGCAGAGGGCACATCTCCTACGAGCAGTACTTC.

The chain combines TRBV7-9 with TRBJ2-1, with TRBD2 matching 12 bases. The CDR3 loop spans 17 amino acids. V dropped 2 bases and J dropped 9; count of bases not matched to a gene: 11. CDR1 is SEHNR and CDR2 is FQNEAQ in the germline V gene (reference sequence). The CDR3 spells CASSLPTSGGDKGEQFF. CDR3 bases: TGTGCCAGCAGCTTACCGACTAGCGGGGGAGACAAGGGTGAGCAGTTCTTC. The full variable domain, completed using reference TRBV7-9 and TRBJ2-1, is DTGVSQNPRHKITKRGQNVTFRCDPISEHNRLYWYRQTLGQGPEFLTYFQNEAQLEKSRLLSDRFSAERPKGSFSTLEIQRTEQGDSAMYLCASSLPTSGGDKGEQFFGPGTRLTVL.

The chain recombines TRBV9 with TRBJ2-2; 9 positions agree with TRBD2. With 0 bases clipped from V and 5 bases from J, the junction kept 5 bases outside the gene matches. Looked up from germline, CDR1 is SGDLS and CDR2 is YYNGEE. CDR3 length: 16 amino acids. CDR3 amino acids: CASSVGRGLATGELFF. The CDR3 DNA is TGTGCCAGCAGCGTAGGTAGGGGACTAGCAACCGGGGAGCTGTTTTTT.

V and J are TRBV7-8 and TRBJ2-1; D ambiguous. This CDR3 has 13 amino acids. Looked up from germline, CDR1 is SGHVS and CDR2 is FQNEAQ. V dropped 1 base and J dropped 7 bases, with 8 bases sitting between them. CDR3 region: CASSLVVRNEQFF. In DNA, the CDR3 is TGTGCCAGCAGCTTAGTTGTCCGAAATGAGCAGTTCTTC.

The V and J genes are TRBV4-1 and TRBJ2-7; 8 bases fit TRBD1. The germline V gene encodes CDR1 MGHRA and CDR2 YSYEKL. The CDR3 is 16 amino acids. V dropped 2 bases and J dropped 3; count of bases not matched to a gene: 9. CDR3 protein: CASSQSTGGEFYEQYF. The CDR3 nucleotides read TGCGCCAGCAGCCAAAGCACAGGGGGAGAATTCTACGAGCAGTACTTC.

The chain uses TRBV21-1 and TRBJ1-5; the table's D call, TRBD1, was not checked against the DNA. TRBV21-1 corresponds to a pseudogene. The CDR3 consists of 16 residues. CDR3 nucleotide sequence: TGTGCCAGCAGCCCGCAGGGGCCTTATAGCAATCAGCCCCAGCATTTT. Protein sequence: CASSPQGPYSNQPQHF.

The rearrangement uses TRBV4-1 and TRBJ2-7; D might be TRBD1 (6 bases). From germline, CDR1 is MGHRA and CDR2 YSYEKL. The V end was cut by 0 bases, the J end by 4 bases, with 16 bases between. This CDR3 comprises 16 residues. CDR3 region: CASSQDQQGAVYEQYF. The CDR3 DNA is TGCGCCAGCAGCCAAGACCAACAGGGAGCAGTGTACGAGCAGTACTTC.

The chain employs TRBV6-5 and TRBJ1-5; no firm D call. The CDR3 contains 11 residues. Per germline, CDR1 MNHEY and CDR2 SVGAGI. The CDR3 loop is CAYPPNQPQHF. The CDR3, as DNA: TGTGCGTACCCCCCCAATCAGCCCCAGCATTTT.

On this clone: This CDR3 is also generated by other DNA sequences in the sample. The chain combines TRBV28 with TRBJ2-1; 9 positions agree with TRBD2. Germline trimming cut 5 bases from V and 4 bases from J; bases unmatched to any gene: 12. The germline gives CDR1 MDHEN, CDR2 SYDVKM. This CDR3 has 17 amino acids. The CDR3 sequence: CASSLVAGGTRYNEQFF. CDR3 bases: TGTGCCAGCAGTCTGGTGGCGGGAGGGACGCGGTACAATGAGCAGTTCTTC.

This clone was seen only once. The gene calls are TRBV28 and TRBJ2-7, with 7 bases identical to TRBD2. The J segment lost 6 bases and the V segment lost 2 bases, leaving 10 bases of the junction unmatched. This CDR3 is built from 15 residues. In germline, CDR1 is MDHEN, CDR2 SYDVKM. CDR3 sequence reads: CASSLERDRLGEQYF. The CDR3 DNA sequence: TGTGCCAGCAGTTTAGAGCGGGATAGGCTGGGCGAGCAGTACTTC.

The CDR3 nucleotides read TGCGCCAGCAAAAACAGGCCTTTCTCTGGGGCCAACGTCCTGACTTTC. Protein product: CASKNRPFSGANVLTF. The V call is TRBV4-1, the J call TRBJ2-6; TRBD1 is a possible D gene (5 bases). The CDR3 is made up of 16 amino acids. The germline V gene has CDR1 MGHRA and CDR2 YSYEKL. Trimming pared 7 bases from V and 0 bases from J, leaving 13 bases between.

This chain connects TRBV6-6 to TRBJ2-7; D is undetermined. The CDR3 sequence is 12 residues long. V dropped 0 bases and J dropped 6 bases, with 6 bases sitting between them. CDR1 MNHNY and CDR2 SVGAGI come from the germline V gene (reference sequence). The CDR3 reads CASSYSAVEQYF. CDR3 sequence (DNA): TGTGCCAGCAGTTACTCCGCGGTCGAGCAGTACTTC.

The rearrangement joins TRBV6-6 to TRBJ2-5, with no clear D. This CDR3 comprises 12 residues. Germline assignment: CDR1 MNHNY and CDR2 SVGAGI (reference sequence). V was cut by 2 bases and J by 5 bases, with 6 bases left in between. This CDR3 reads CASSYQSETQYF. The CDR3 bases are TGTGCCAGCAGTTACCAGTCGGAGACCCAGTACTTC.

This clone came up once. The chain links TRBV4-2 to TRBJ1-5; 10 nucleotides line up with TRBD1. Germline assignment: CDR1 LGHNA and CDR2 YNFKEQ. The CDR3 sequence is 16 residues long. Losses at the gene ends were 0 bases for V and 7 bases for J; bases not matched to a gene: 6. In nucleotides, the CDR3 is TGTGCCAGCAGCCAAGACGACAGGGGGCCTAGGCAGCCCCAGCATTTT. Protein sequence: CASSQDDRGPRQPQHF.